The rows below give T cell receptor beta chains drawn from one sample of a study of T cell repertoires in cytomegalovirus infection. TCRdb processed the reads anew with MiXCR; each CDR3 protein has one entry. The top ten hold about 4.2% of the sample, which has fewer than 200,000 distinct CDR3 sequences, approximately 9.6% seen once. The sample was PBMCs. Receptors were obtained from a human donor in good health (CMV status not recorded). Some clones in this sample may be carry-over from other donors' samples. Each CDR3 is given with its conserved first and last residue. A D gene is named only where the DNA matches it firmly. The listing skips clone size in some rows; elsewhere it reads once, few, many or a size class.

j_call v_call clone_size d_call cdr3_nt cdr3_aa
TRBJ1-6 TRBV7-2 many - TGTGCCAGCAGCTTAAATTCACCCCTCCACTTT CASSLNSPLHF
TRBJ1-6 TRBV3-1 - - TGTGCCAGCAGCCAGAAGATCGGACAGTTAAATTCACCCCTCCACTTT CASSQKIGQLNSPLHF
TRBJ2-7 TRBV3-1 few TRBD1 TGTGCCAGCAGCCAAGATTATTGGGACAGCACTAAACAGTCCTACGAGCAGTACTTC CASSQDYWDSTKQSYEQYF
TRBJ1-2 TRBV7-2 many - TGTGCCAGCACCACGAGCGGAGCCTGGGATGGCTACACCTTC CASTTSGAWDGYTF
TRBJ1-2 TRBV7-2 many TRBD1 TGTGCCAGCAGCTTAGAGCAGGGGGGGAACTATGGCTACACCTTC CASSLEQGGNYGYTF
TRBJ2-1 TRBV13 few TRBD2 TGTGCCAGCAGCCCCTCTAGCGGGAGTATCAATGAGCAGTTCTTC CASSPSSGSINEQFF
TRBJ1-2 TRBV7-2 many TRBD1 TGTGCCAGCAGCCCAGGGACAGGCTATGGCTACACCTTC CASSPGTGYGYTF
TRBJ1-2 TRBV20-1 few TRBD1 TGCAGTGCTAGGGAGGGGGCGCTTTCTGGCTACACCTTC CSAREGALSGYTF
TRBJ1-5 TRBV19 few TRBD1 TGTGCCAGTAGTATATCACAGGGGGATCAGCCCCAGCATTTT CASSISQGDQPQHF
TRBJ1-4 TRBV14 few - TGTGCCAGCAGCCAAGGGTGGAGGGCTAATGAAAAACTGTTTTTT CASSQGWRANEKLFF
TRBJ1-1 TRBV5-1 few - TGCGCCAGCAGGGTCGCCGGGGACACTGAAGCTTTCTTT CASRVAGDTEAFF
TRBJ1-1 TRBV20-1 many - TGCAGTGCTAGAGGTGGGAACACTGAAGCTTTCTTT CSARGGNTEAFF
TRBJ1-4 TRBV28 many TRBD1 TGTGCCAGCAGCAAGCCGGGACAGGGTGCCGAAAAACTGTTTTTT CASSKPGQGAEKLFF
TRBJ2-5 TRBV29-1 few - TGCAGCGTTGAAGTCGCACAGGCTGAGACCCAGTACTTC CSVEVAQAETQYF
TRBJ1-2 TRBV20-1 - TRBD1 TGCAGTGGGGGACAGGGTTTCGGCTACACCTTC CSGGQGFGYTF
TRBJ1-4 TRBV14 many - TGTGCCAGCAGCTTCCGACAGAACCCTAATGAAAAACTGTTTTTT CASSFRQNPNEKLFF
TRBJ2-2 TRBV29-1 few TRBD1 TGCAGCGTACGAACAGGGGTTCAAGAGCTGTTTTTT CSVRTGVQELFF
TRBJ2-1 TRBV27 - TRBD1 TGTGCCAGCAGTTTAAACAGGGGGTACAATGAGCAGTTCTTC CASSLNRGYNEQFF
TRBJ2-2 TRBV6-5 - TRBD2 TGTGCCAGCAGGGGACTAGCGGGGTGGACCGGGGAGCTGTTTTTT CASRGLAGWTGELFF
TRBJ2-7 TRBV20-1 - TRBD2 TGCAGTGCCCAATTGCTAACTAGCGGGAGGAACTACGAGCAGTACTTC CSAQLLTSGRNYEQYF
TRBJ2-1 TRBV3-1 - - TGTGCCAGCAGCCACCTACAGTCTAGGGACGACAATGAGCAGTTCTTC CASSHLQSRDDNEQFF
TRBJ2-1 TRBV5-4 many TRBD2 TGTGCCAGCAGCTTGGAAGCGACTAGCGGGAGGGCGTCATACAATGAGCAGTTCTTC CASSLEATSGRASYNEQFF